This T cell receptor (beta chain) emerged from a study of blood T cell repertoires in COVID-19 (TCRdb year 2020). Looking at the study overall: Samples from collaborators originated in the United States, Italy and Spain and spanned both the acute and convalescent phases of COVID-19. The prospective study material was composed of cDNA or gDNA derived from T cells, B-cell-depleted T cells, or PBMCs. Deeply sampled blood TCRbeta repertoires from subjects exposed to, actively infected with, or recovered from COVID-19 were included in the dataset. The repertoires were released in a freely available public database meant as a resource for research on the immune response to SARS-CoV-2. The samples were drawn from the first 160 participants of the ongoing ImmuneRACE study and from 950 to 1,500 subjects provided by 6 global collaborators. Nearly every sample came with metadata listing a de-identified subject ID, COVID-19 status, age in years and sex. Where HLA class I and class II types were available, the types were taken from metadata supplied by the sample provider, not from assay-based typing. Paper-wide results and their limitations: Clinical and demographic metadata were provided uncurated, with the amount varying by source and participant.

Its CDR3 holds 12 amino acids, cysteine through phenylalanine. Kept here is only the CDR3 DNA, which spans 36 bases and is read in frame from base 1. The germline V gene (reference sequence) sets CDR1 to SEHNR and CDR2 to FQNEAQ. V is clipped by 6 bases and J by 7 bases, and the sequence between their germline boundaries is 12 bases long. Participants in the prospective study were enrolled through a virtual design, were aged about 18 to 100 years, and lived in roughly 24 United States geographic areas. In the prospective study, cohorts were assigned on the basis of participant-reported clinical history obtained from a screening survey and a study questionnaire. Recovered participants in ImmuneRACE Cohort 3 were defined as having two consecutive negative NP/OP PCR tests, clearance from a healthcare professional, or resolution of symptoms. In the prospective study, mobile phlebotomists collected whole blood, serum and a nasopharyngeal or oropharyngeal swab from each participant. Prospective study participants could optionally give additional blood draws and questionnaires over an approximately 2-month period. Blood samples from the prospective study were shipped frozen or at room temperature prior to DNA extraction.

TCRbeta CDR3 regions were amplified from genomic DNA using the immunoSEQ Assay, a bias-controlled multiplex PCR. Processing in the source paper ran as follows. Within the assay, amplification of reference gene primers was used to estimate how many nucleated cells each sample contained. Sequence reads were collapsed and filtered to measure the absolute abundance of every unique TCRbeta CDR3 rearrangement. Productive Simpson clonality was computed per sample as the square root of Simpson's diversity index over productive rearrangements. TCRdb provides this immuneACCESS table in a form limited to in-frame rearrangements. Some clones are lacking; in checked studies, under half of them reflect an unresolved V gene, and why the rest are absent is not known. V, J and clone size derive from that table, while D and trimming were established from the DNA sequence. For this sample the table gives approximately 150,000 clones, of which about 87% were detected only once. The top ten hold 11% of the sample.

On this clone itself: Its target antigen remains unknown. The record has no base qualities; no much larger clone is one base away.

Sequences were obtained from PBMCs or T cells enriched from blood (not recorded which). The chain is made from TRBV7-9 and TRBJ1-1; TRBD1 might be the D gene, on 5 matching bases. The sequence came from a man aged 60 to 69 who had recovered from COVID-19. The CDR3 sequence is CASSYNRGEAFF. The sequence in DNA is TGTGCCAGCAGTTACAATAGGGGTGAAGCTTTCTTT.